This T cell receptor (beta chain) is from a study of shared clonotypes between healthy human individuals. For this clone: Its antigen is currently unknown.

Study-wide results and caveats: In this cohort, only blood was sampled, and tissue repertoires likely differ.

For sorted subsets, about 0.2 ug DNA per replicate equaled about 27,000 T cell genomes. Clones were sequenced by immunoSEQ multiplex PCR, and TCRdb holds only the in-frame ones, with some missing. The sample consists of under 2,000,000 clones, about 95% of them appearing once. It was CD45RO-negative cells, positively selected for CCR7, that made up naive CD8 cells, with terminally differentiated effector memory CD45RA+ cells excluded. Germline-derived CDR1 and CDR2 are MNHEY and SMNVEV (reference sequence). The CDR3 loop spans 15 amino acids. V was shortened by 6 bases and J by 0 bases, with 13 bases between the two germline ends.

The chain links TRBV27 to TRBJ2-3; perhaps TRBD1 as D (6 bases). Sequencing used naive CD8+ T cells sorted from blood. The sequence was collected from a man younger than 30 in good health. Here the CDR3 DNA reads TGTGCCAGCAGCTCTATAGGACAGAGCACAGATACGCAGTATTTT. It is translated as CASSSIGQSTDTQYF.